This TCR beta chain was sequenced in a study of CD8 T cells in Susac syndrome. Trimming took 1 base from V and 3 from J; bases not matched to a gene: 12. This CDR3 has 18 amino acids. The germline V gene encodes CDR1 SGHVS and CDR2 FQNEAQ. CD8+ and CD4+ T cells from blood underwent TCR beta sequencing, which was carried out in a high-throughput format. The TEMRA cells underwent FACS enrichment, while the CD8+ and CD4+ T cells underwent negative isolation. RNA, at roughly 0.45 to 1 ug, was reverse transcribed with random hexamers. TCR beta CDR3 was amplified by immunoSEQ covering 54 Vbeta and 13 Jbeta. TCRdb independently ran MiXCR on the immunoSEQ multiplex PCR reads; one entry per CDR3 protein. The sample contains roughly 200,000 distinct CDR3 sequences, approximately 94% of which appear only once.

The chain carries TRBV7-8 and TRBJ1-1; 9 bases are a match to TRBD1. Input material: CD4+ T cells from PBMCs. This receptor was identified in a human donor with Susac syndrome. CDR3 region: CASSLVVWTGDQYTEAFF. CDR3 nucleotides: TGTGCCAGCAGCTTAGTAGTCTGGACAGGGGACCAGTACACTGAAGCTTTCTTT.